Shown below are 5 T cell receptor beta chains from a single sample sequenced in a study of human T cells and chemical hapten exposure. One entry per CDR3 protein, called by TCRdb with MiXCR from the RACE reads. The sample yields about 120,000 distinct CDR3 sequences, around an eighth seen once. Noted time point: patch test 1, 2 weeks after DPC sensitization. The treatment was: therapeutic diphenylcyclopropenone sensitization with weekly scalp DPC. The source material was whole blood, sampled in connection with sensitization to the hapten diphenylcyclopropenone (DPC). These receptors were taken from a woman aged 45-60 years with alopecia areata. Some clones in this sample may be carry-over from other donors' samples.

This clonotype was picked up many times. The chain links TRBV5-5 to TRBJ2-1; D not certain. V was pared by 2 bases and J by 0 bases, with 15 bases between. The CDR3 length is 17 residues. The V gene's germline CDR1 is SGHKS and CDR2 YYEKEE (reference sequence). The CDR3 sequence is CASSFSGLSYSYNEQFF. The DNA of the CDR3 is TGTGCCAGCAGCTTCTCAGGCCTTTCCTACTCCTACAATGAGCAGTTCTTC.

This clonotype was picked up a small number of times. The CDR3 sequence: CSVSEAFF. The CDR3 bases are TGCAGCGTATCGGAAGCTTTCTTT. The rearrangement uses TRBV29-1 and TRBJ1-1; D not resolved. The CDR3 has 8 residues. Germline V gives CDR1 SQVTM, CDR2 ANQGSEA. The ends were cut back, 6 bases at V and 8 bases at J, with 4 bases in the middle.

The CDR3 DNA sequence: TGTGCCAGCAGTGAAAGAATACAGGCGATAGCCAAAAACATTCAGTACTTC. It specifies CASSERIQAIAKNIQYF. V usage is TRBV6-1 and J usage is TRBJ2-4; a possible D gene is TRBD1 (5 bases). The CDR3 has 17 residues. CDR1 and CDR2 (germline): MNHNS, SASEGT. V was shortened by 2 bases and J by 0 bases, with 14 bases between the two germline ends.

This clonotype has just a few counts. The V gene is TRBV6-6, the J gene TRBJ2-4; no clear D. CDR1 is MNHNY and CDR2 is SVGAGI in the germline V gene (reference sequence). This CDR3 region has 15 residues. Trimming took 6 bases from V and 0 from J, leaving 12 bases between them. The CDR3 loop is CASRLTNLAKNIQYF. Written as DNA, the CDR3 is TGTGCCAGCAGACTGACGAATCTAGCCAAAAACATTCAGTACTTC.

The chain links TRBV7-6 to TRBJ2-3, with 8 bases lining up with TRBD2. The junction had 6 bases not matched to a gene; V was cut back by 5 bases and J by 2 bases. This CDR3 comprises 15 residues. Germline values: CDR1 SGHVS, CDR2 FNYEAQ. CDR3 sequence (DNA): TGTGCCAGCAGCGCCGTTGGACTAGCCACAGATACGCAGTATTTT. Protein product: CASSAVGLATDTQYF. Based on the CDR3 plus reference TRBV7-6 and TRBJ2-3, the full variable domain is GAGVSQSPRYKVTKRGQDVALRCDPISGHVSLYWYRQALGQGPEFLTYFNYEAQQDKSGLPNDRFSAERPEGSISTLTIQRTEQRDSAMYRCASSAVGLATDTQYFGPGTRLTVL.